This passage covers 9 T cell receptor beta chains from one sample sequenced in a study of T cells in localized non-small cell lung cancer. Sequenced by immunoSEQ multiplex PCR; TCRdb stores in-frame clones only, minus some. The sample has over 1,000 clones, approximately 32% seen once; the top ten hold around 11%. This sample comprised normal lung tissue next to the tumor, obtained before any cancer treatment. Every receptor here comes from a male donor at least 60 years old with stage I squamous cell lung carcinoma.

The genes are TRBV6-8 and TRBJ1-1; TRBD1 agrees at 7 bases. Germline values: CDR1 MNHGY, CDR2 SAAAGT. The CDR3 extends over 14 amino acids. J was trimmed by 4 bases and V by 6 bases; bases with no gene match: 8. CDR3 protein: CASSSDRSSTEAFF. CDR3 nucleotide sequence: TGTGCCAGCAGCTCGGACAGGTCGAGCACTGAAGCTTTCTTT.

This clone occurred a few times. The CDR3 reads CASSISGGSAYEQYF. In nucleotides, the CDR3 is TGTGCCAGCAGCATAAGCGGGGGCAGCGCCTACGAGCAGTACTTC. V and J are TRBV11-3 and TRBJ2-7, with 8 bases lining up with TRBD2. CDR1 SGHNT and CDR2 YENEEA come from the germline V gene. V was clipped by 5 bases and J by 2 bases; unmatched bases: 8. This CDR3 has 15 amino acids. Full variable domain (rest looked up from reference TRBV11-3 and TRBJ2-7): EAGVVQSPRYKIIEKKQPVAFWCNPISGHNTLYWYLQNLGQGPELLIRYENEEAVDDSQLPKDRFSAERLKGVDSTLKIQPAELGDSAVYLCASSISGGSAYEQYFGPGTRLTVT.

The chain recombines TRBV19 with TRBJ1-1; 9 positions agree with TRBD1. V was clipped by 6 bases and J by 5 bases; unmatched bases: 4. This CDR3 spans 13 amino acids. CDR1 is LNHDA and CDR2 is SQIVND in the germline V gene (reference sequence). CDR3 bases: TGTGCCAGTAGGGACAGGGGCTCTACTGAAGCTTTCTTT. Translation gives CASRDRGSTEAFF. The full variable domain, rest sourced from reference TRBV19 and TRBJ1-1, is DGGITQSPKYLFRKEGQNVTLSCEQNLNHDAMYWYRQDPGQGLRLIYYSQIVNDFQKGDIAEGYSVSREKKESFPLTVTSAQKNPTAFYLCASRDRGSTEAFFGQGTRLTVV.

The CDR3 spells CASSPQNGGLYNEQFF. CDR3 in DNA: TGTGCCAGCTCACCACAGAACGGGGGCCTCTACAATGAGCAGTTCTTC. This chain joins TRBV18 and TRBJ2-1, with D perhaps matching TRBD1 or TRBD2 (6 bases each). Germline V gene data show CDR1 as KGHSH and CDR2 as LQKENI. The V and J ends lost 1 base and 3 bases respectively, with 13 bases between them. This CDR3 has 16 residues. Based on the CDR3 plus reference TRBV18 and TRBJ2-1, the full variable domain is NAGVMQNPRHLVRRRGQEARLRCSPMKGHSHVYWYRQLPEEGLKFMVYLQKENIIDESGMPKERFSAEFPKEGPSILRIQQVVRGDSAAYFCASSPQNGGLYNEQFFGPGTRLTVL.

The chain uses TRBV19 and TRBJ1-3; TRBD1 might be the D (5 bases). CDR3 size: 16 residues. The V gene's germline CDR1 is LNHDA and CDR2 SQIVND (reference sequence). The V and J ends lost 5 bases and 4 bases respectively, with 18 bases between them. The CDR3 DNA sequence: TGTGCCAGTAGTTCTCTAAGTGCGACAGCCGGAAACACCATATATTTT. Translating gives CASSSLSATAGNTIYF.

This chain uses TRBV25-1 with TRBJ1-5; D is unresolved. Trimming shortened V by 1 base and J by 7 bases, and 11 bases separated the two germline ends. The CDR3 consists of 14 residues. Germline V CDR1 and CDR2: MGHDK, SYGVNS. The CDR3 sequence: CASSEFEGGQPQHF. In DNA form, the CDR3 reads TGTGCCAGCAGTGAATTTGAGGGAGGGCAGCCCCAGCATTTT.

The chain has TRBV9 and TRBJ1-3; no clear D. V was shortened by 4 bases and J by 0 bases, with 8 bases between the two germline ends. The CDR3 totals 14 residues. Germline V lookup: CDR1 SGDLS, CDR2 YYNGEE. The CDR3 spells CASSPAGSGNTIYF. In DNA, the CDR3 is TGTGCCAGCAGCCCTGCAGGCTCTGGAAACACCATATATTTT.

The V gene is TRBV12-5, the J gene TRBJ2-5; perhaps D is TRBD1 or TRBD2 (6 bases each). CDR1 and CDR2 (germline): LGHNT, FRNRAP. Trimming left V 2 bases short and J 3 bases short, with 16 bases between. The CDR3 extends over 16 amino acids. The CDR3: CASGLPQGGREETQYF. Here the CDR3 DNA reads TGTGCTAGTGGTTTGCCCCAAGGGGGGAGAGAAGAGACCCAGTACTTC.

The chain links TRBV29-1 to TRBJ1-1, with 8 positions matching TRBD1. V lost 7 bases to trimming and J lost 2 bases; unmatched junction nucleotides: 9. The CDR3 loop spans 14 amino acids. CDR1 and CDR2 from the germline V gene are SQVTM and ANQGSEA. As DNA, the CDR3 is TGCAGCGCAATTTCCGGGACAGGCAACACTGAAGCTTTCTTT. This translates into CSAISGTGNTEAFF.